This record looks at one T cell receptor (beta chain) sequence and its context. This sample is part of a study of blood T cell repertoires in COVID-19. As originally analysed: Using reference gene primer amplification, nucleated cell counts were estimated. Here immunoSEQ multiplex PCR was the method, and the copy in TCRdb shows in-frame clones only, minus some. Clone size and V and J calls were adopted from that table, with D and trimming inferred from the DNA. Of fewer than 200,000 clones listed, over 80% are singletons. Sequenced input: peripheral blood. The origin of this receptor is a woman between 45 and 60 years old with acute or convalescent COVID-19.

The CDR3 sequence is CASQQGADYNEQFF. The CDR3 DNA reads as TGTGCCAGTCAACAGGGGGCAGACTACAATGAGCAGTTCTTC. The chain employs TRBV19 and TRBJ2-1; 9 bases map to TRBD1. The CDR3 has 14 amino acids. The germline V gene has CDR1 LNHDA and CDR2 SQIVND (reference sequence). The V and J ends lost 8 bases and 3 bases, in that order; junction bases with no gene match: 5. Looking up the rest from reference TRBV19 and TRBJ2-1 gives the full variable domain: DGGITQSPKYLFRKEGQNVTLSCEQNLNHDAMYWYRQDPGQGLRLIYYSQIVNDFQKGDIAEGYSVSREKKESFPLTVTSAQKNPTAFYLCASQQGADYNEQFFGPGTRLTVL.